The 2 T cell receptor beta chains in this list originate from one sample, sequenced in a study of blood T cell repertoires in COVID-19. The table came from immunoSEQ multiplex PCR; TCRdb's copy has only in-frame clones and leaves some out. The data contain 150,000 to 200,000 clones, roughly 89% of them seen just once; the ten biggest clones take up 2% to 2.5%. Sequenced: PBMCs or T cells enriched from blood (not recorded which). All receptors come from a woman aged 40 to 50 with acute COVID-19.

CDR3 protein: CASSLTILGTDTQYF. The CDR3 nucleotides read TGTGCCAGCAGCCTAACTATCCTCGGCACAGATACGCAGTATTTT. The V and J genes are TRBV7-8 and TRBJ2-3; D gene unclear. V lost 5 bases, J lost 1 base, and 13 bases lay in between. Germline assignment: CDR1 SGHVS and CDR2 FQNEAQ. This CDR3 is built from 15 residues. Based on the CDR3 plus reference TRBV7-8 and TRBJ2-3, the full variable domain is GAGVSQSPRYKVAKRGQDVALRCDPISGHVSLFWYQQALGQGPEFLTYFQNEAQLDKSGLPSDRFFAERPEGSVSTLKIQRTQQEDSAVYLCASSLTILGTDTQYFGPGTRLTVL.

The V gene is TRBV5-1, the J gene TRBJ2-5; 7 positions agree with TRBD1. Germline V gene data show CDR1 as SGHRS and CDR2 as YFSETQ. The CDR3 is made up of 14 amino acids. V trimming: 5 bases; J trimming: 2 bases; junction bases outside the gene matches: 6. As DNA, the CDR3 is TGCGCCAGCAGGTCCGGGACAGTTCAAGAGACCCAGTACTTC. This gives the protein CASRSGTVQETQYF.